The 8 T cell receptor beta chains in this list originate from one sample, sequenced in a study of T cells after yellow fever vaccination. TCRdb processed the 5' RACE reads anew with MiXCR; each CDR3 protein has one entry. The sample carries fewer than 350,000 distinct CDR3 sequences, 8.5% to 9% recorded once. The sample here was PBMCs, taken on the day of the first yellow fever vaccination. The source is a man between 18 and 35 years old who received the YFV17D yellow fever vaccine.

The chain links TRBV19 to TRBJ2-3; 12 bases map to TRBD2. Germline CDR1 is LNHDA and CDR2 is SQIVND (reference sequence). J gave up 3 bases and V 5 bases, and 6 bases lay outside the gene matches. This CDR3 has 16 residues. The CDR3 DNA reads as TGTGCCAGTAGTGGCGGACTAGCGGGGTTAACAGATACGCAGTATTTT. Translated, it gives CASSGGLAGLTDTQYF.

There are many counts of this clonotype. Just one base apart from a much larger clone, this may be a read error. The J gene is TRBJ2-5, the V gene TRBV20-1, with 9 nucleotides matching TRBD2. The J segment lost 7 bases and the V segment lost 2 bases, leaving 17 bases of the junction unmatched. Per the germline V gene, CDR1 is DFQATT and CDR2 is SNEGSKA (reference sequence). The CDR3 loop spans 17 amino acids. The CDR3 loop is CSARRNRTSAGNGTQYF. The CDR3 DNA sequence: TGCAGTGCTAGAAGGAATCGGACTAGCGCCGGTAACGGGACCCAGTACTTC.

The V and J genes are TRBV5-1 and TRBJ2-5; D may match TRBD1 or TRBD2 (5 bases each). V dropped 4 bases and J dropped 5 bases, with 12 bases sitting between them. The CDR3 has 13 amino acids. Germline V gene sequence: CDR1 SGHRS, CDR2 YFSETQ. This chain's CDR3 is CASSGLGTETQYF. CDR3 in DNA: TGCGCCAGCAGCGGCTTGGGGACGGAGACCCAGTACTTC.

CDR3 amino acids: CASSPVGSPNYGYTF. The CDR3 DNA is TGTGCCAGCAGCCCGGTGGGCAGTCCTAACTATGGCTACACCTTC. This chain uses TRBV7-3 with TRBJ1-2; D is uncertain. Germline V lookup: CDR1 SGHTA, CDR2 FQGTGA. The CDR3 spans 15 residues. The ends were cut back, 5 bases at V and 0 bases at J, with 13 bases in the middle.

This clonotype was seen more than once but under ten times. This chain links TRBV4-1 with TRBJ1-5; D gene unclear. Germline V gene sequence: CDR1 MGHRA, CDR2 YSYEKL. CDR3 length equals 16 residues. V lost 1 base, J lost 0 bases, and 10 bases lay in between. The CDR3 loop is CASSQASPYSNQPQHF. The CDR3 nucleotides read TGCGCCAGCAGCCAAGCATCCCCTTATAGCAATCAGCCCCAGCATTTT.

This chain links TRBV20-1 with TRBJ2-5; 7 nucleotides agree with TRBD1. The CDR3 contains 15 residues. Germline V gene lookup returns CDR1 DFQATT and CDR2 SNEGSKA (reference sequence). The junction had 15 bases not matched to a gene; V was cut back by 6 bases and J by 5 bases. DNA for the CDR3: TGCAGTGCCCAAAGACGGACAGGAAGAATGGAGACCCAGTACTTC. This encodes CSAQRRTGRMETQYF.

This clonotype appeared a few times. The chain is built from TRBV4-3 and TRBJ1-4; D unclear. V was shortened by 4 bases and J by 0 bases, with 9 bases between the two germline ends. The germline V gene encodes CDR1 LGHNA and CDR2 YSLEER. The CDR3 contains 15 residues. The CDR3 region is CASSLLPATNEKLFF. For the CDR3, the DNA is TGCGCCAGCAGCCTCCTCCCAGCAACTAATGAAAAACTGTTTTTT.

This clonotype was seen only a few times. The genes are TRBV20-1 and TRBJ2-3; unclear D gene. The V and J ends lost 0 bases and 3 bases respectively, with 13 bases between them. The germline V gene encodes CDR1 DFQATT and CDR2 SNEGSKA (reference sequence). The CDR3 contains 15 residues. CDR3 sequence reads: CSARDPSLGTDTQYF. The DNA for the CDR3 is TGCAGTGCTAGAGATCCGTCCTTAGGGACAGATACGCAGTATTTT.